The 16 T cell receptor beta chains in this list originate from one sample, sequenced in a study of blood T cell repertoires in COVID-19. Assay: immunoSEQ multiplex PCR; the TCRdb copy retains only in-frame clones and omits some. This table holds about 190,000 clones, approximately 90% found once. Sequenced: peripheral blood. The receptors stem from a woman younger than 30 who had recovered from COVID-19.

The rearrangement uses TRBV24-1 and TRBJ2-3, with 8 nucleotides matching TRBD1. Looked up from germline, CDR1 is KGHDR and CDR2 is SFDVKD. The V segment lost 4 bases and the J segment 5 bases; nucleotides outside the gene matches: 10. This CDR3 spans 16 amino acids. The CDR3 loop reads CATSDLTGDSGDTQYF. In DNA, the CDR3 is TGTGCCACCAGTGACCTGACAGGGGATAGCGGAGATACGCAGTATTTT.

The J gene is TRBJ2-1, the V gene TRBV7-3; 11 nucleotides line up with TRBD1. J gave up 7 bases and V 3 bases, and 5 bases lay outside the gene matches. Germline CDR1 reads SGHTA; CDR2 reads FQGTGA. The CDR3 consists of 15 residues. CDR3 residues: CASSFGQGAGNEQFF. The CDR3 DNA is TGTGCCAGCAGCTTTGGACAGGGGGCGGGTAATGAGCAGTTCTTC.

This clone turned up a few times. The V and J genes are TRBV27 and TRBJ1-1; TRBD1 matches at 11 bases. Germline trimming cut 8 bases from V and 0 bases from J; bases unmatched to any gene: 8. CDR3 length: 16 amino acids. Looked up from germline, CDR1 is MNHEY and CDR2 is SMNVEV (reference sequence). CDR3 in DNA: TGTGCCAGCCATGGACAGGGGGCTCTTATGAACACTGAAGCTTTCTTT. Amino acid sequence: CASHGQGALMNTEAFF.

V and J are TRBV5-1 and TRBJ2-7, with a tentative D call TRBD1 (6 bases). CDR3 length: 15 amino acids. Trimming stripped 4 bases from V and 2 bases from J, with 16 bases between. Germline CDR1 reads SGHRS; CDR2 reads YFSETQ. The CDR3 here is CASSQSTGSTYEQYF. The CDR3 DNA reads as TGCGCCAGCAGCCAAAGCACAGGGTCGACCTACGAGCAGTACTTC.

The CDR3 loop reads CASSLRVLSYEQYV. The CDR3 bases are TGTGCCAGCAGCTTGAGAGTTCTCTCCTACGAGCAGTACGTC. The chain has TRBV5-6 and TRBJ2-7; D ambiguous. The CDR3 loop spans 14 amino acids. V was trimmed by 1 base and J by 0 bases, leaving 8 bases between them. CDR1 and CDR2 (germline): SGHDT, YYEEEE.

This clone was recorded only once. DNA of the CDR3: TGTGCCAGCAGTGCTAGCGGGGCAGGGACCCAGTACTTC. As protein: CASSASGAGTQYF. This chain connects TRBV6-6 to TRBJ2-5; 9 bases are shared with TRBD2. Unmatched junction bases numbered 5, after V lost 5 bases and J lost 7 bases. Germline V gene sequence: CDR1 MNHNY, CDR2 SVGAGI (reference sequence). This CDR3 has 13 amino acids.

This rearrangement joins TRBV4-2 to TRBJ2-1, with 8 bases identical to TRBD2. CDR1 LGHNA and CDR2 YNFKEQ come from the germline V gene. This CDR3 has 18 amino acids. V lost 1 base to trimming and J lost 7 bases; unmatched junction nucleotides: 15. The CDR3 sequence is CASSQALLSGLVINEQFF. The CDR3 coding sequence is TGTGCCAGCAGCCAAGCCCTACTATCGGGACTAGTGATAAATGAGCAGTTCTTC.

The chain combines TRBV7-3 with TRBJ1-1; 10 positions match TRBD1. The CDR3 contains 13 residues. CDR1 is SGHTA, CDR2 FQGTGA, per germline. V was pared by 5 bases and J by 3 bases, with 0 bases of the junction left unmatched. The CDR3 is CASSGTGDTEAFF. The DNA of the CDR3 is TGTGCCAGCAGCGGGACAGGGGACACTGAAGCTTTCTTT.

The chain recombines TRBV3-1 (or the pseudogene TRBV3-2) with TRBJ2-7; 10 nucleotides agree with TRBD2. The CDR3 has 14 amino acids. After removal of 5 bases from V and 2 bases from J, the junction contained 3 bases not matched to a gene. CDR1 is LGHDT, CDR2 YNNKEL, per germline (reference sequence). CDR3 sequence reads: CASSTSGEPYEQYV. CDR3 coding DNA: TGTGCCAGCAGCACTAGCGGGGAACCCTACGAGCAGTACGTC.

The CDR3 here is CASSDPGSVYEQYV. Written as DNA, the CDR3 is TGTGCCAGCAGTGACCCAGGGTCCGTCTACGAGCAGTACGTC. The chain employs TRBV2 and TRBJ2-7; the D gene is possibly TRBD1 (5 bases). This CDR3 has 14 amino acids. V shed 3 bases and J shed 3 bases, with 12 bases lying between them. The germline CDR1 and CDR2 sequences are SNHLY and FYNNEI.

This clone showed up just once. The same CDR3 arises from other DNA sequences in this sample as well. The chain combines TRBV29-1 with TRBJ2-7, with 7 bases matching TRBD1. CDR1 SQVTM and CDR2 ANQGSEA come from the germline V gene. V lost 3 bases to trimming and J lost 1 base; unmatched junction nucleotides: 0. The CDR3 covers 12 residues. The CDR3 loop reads CSVETGSYEQYF. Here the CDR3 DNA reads TGCAGCGTTGAGACAGGGTCCTACGAGCAGTACTTC.

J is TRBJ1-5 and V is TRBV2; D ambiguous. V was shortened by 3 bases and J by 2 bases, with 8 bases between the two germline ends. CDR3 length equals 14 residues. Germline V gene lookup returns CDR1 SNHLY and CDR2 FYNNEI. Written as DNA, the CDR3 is TGTGCCAGCAGTGAGCGGGGTGGCAATCAGCCCCAGCATTTT. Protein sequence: CASSERGGNQPQHF.

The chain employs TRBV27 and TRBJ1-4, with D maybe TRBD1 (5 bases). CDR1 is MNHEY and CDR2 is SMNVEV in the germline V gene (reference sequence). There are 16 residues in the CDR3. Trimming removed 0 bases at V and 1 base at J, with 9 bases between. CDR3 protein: CASSLSPGGTNEKLFF. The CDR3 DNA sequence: TGTGCCAGCAGTTTATCCCCCGGGGGAACTAATGAAAAACTGTTTTTT.

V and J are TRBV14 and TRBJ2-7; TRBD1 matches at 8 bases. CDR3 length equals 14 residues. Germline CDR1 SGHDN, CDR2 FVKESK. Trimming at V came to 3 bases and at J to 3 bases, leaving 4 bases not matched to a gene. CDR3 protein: CASSQTGQGYEQYF. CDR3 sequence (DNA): TGTGCCAGCAGCCAGACAGGACAGGGCTACGAGCAGTACTTC.

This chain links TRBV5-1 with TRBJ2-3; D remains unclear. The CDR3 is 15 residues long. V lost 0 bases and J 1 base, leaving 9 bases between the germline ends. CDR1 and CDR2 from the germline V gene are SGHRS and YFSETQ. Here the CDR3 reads CASSLAVVGTDTQYF. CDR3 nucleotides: TGCGCCAGCAGCTTGGCCGTAGTCGGCACAGATACGCAGTATTTT.

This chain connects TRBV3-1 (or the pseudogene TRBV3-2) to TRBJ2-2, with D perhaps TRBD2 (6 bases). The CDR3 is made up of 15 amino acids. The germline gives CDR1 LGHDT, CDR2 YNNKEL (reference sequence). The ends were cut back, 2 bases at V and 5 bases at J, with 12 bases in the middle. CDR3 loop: CASSQMGGYTGELFF. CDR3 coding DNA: TGTGCCAGCAGCCAAATGGGGGGTTATACCGGGGAGCTGTTTTTT.